This passage covers 21 T cell receptor beta chains from one sample sequenced in a study of tumor and adjacent non-tumor tissue in lung cancer. The template was RNA from unsorted bulk tissue. TCRbeta libraries were built with three rounds of nested PCR, modified from ARM-PCR. TCRdb reanalysed the multiplex PCR reads using MiXCR and keeps one entry per CDR3 protein. The sample records 75,000 to 100,000 distinct CDR3 sequences, about 66% being singletons. The material sequenced was lung tumor tissue. The source is a man in his 60s with non-small cell lung cancer.

In regard to this clonotype: Just one base apart from a much larger clone, this may be a read error. The chain has TRBV5-1 and TRBJ1-5; TRBD1 might be the D (5 bases). The CDR3 totals 14 residues. The V gene's germline CDR1 is SGHRS and CDR2 YFSETQ. The CDR3 protein is CTSSLSGFNQPQHF. The CDR3 nucleotides read TGCACCAGCAGCTTGTCAGGGTTCAATCAGCCCCAGCATTTT.

On this clonotype itself: A read error is likely, as this CDR3 ends without the conserved phenylalanine or tryptophan. The chain has TRBV6-5 and TRBJ1-1; D not certain. V lost 7 bases, J lost 1 base, and 10 bases lay in between. The CDR3 sequence is 13 residues long. Per the germline V gene, CDR1 is MNHEY and CDR2 is SVGAGI. The CDR3 coding sequence is TGTGCCAGCATCAACGGGGAGAACACTGAAGCTTTCTCT. Protein product: CASINGENTEAFS.

Regarding this clonotype: The germline gene is not matched at one end of the junction; a read error may be the cause. J is TRBJ2-3 and V is TRBV4-1; either TRBD1 or TRBD2 may supply D (5 bases each). The length of the CDR3 is 18 residues. Germline V gene data show CDR1 as MGHRA and CDR2 as YSYEKL. The CDR3 region is CACSQYDTPGRTTDMQYF. The CDR3 DNA is TGCGCCTGCAGCCAATACGACACCCCGGGACGAACCACAGATATGCAGTATTTT.

With regard to this clonotype: This may be a read error: a much more frequent sequence differs by one nucleotide. V is TRBV5-1 and J is TRBJ1-3; D call uncertain. The CDR3 sequence is 11 residues long. CDR1 SGHRS and CDR2 YFSETQ come from the germline V gene. The CDR3 DNA sequence: TGCGCCAGCAGCTTCGGAAACGCCATATATTTT. Translation: CASSFGNAIYF.

V usage is TRBV11-1 and J usage is TRBJ2-7, with D hard to call. The CDR3 totals 12 residues. Trimming cost V 4 bases and J 4 bases, with 8 bases left between them. CDR1 is SGHAT and CDR2 is FQDESV in the germline V gene (reference sequence). DNA for the CDR3: TGTGCCAGCAGCTCTACAAGTTACGAGCAGTACTTC. It codes for CASSSTSYEQYF.

In regard to this clonotype: The junction shows a germline mismatch at one end, possibly a read error. The genes are TRBV12-3 or TRBV12-4 and TRBJ2-4; TRBD1 matches at 7 bases. The CDR3 sequence is 13 residues long. The CDR3 bases are TGTGCCTGCAGACGAAGACAGGGAAACACTCAGTACTTC. Amino acid sequence: CACRRRQGNTQYF.

Comments on this clonotype: One end of the junction does not line up with germline, which may come from a read error. V gene TRBV11-2 combines with J gene TRBJ1-2, with TRBD1 as a possible D gene (5 bases). Germline loops: CDR1 SGHAT, CDR2 FQNNGV. The CDR3 length is 14 residues. CDR3 sequence: CASSASAGVRGYAF. CDR3 DNA: TGTGCCAGCAGCGCGAGTGCGGGGGTCCGTGGCTACGCCTTC.

For this clonotype: At one end, the junction sequence differs from germline, possibly due to a read error. V is TRBV29-1 and J is TRBJ2-3; TRBD2 might be the D (5 bases). There are 14 residues in the CDR3. The germline CDR1 and CDR2 sequences are SQVTM and ANQGSEA. CDR3 bases: TGCAGCGTTAGGTTTTTTGGGAGCACAGATATGCAGTACTTT. Translated, it gives CSVRFFGSTDMQYF.

This clonotype was seen many times. The chain links TRBV12-3 or TRBV12-4 to TRBJ2-7; weak D call: TRBD2 (6 bases). V shed 6 bases and J shed 3 bases, with 15 bases lying between them. This CDR3 comprises 14 residues. The CDR3 loop reads CASSVSGLSYEQYF. The DNA for the CDR3 is TGTGCCAGCAGCGTTAGCGGTTTAAGCTACGAGCAGTACTTC.

In regard to this clonotype: This could be a read error, since a much larger clone is one nucleotide away. The CDR3 does not end in the conserved phenylalanine or tryptophan, so this is likely a read error. This chain connects TRBV13 to TRBJ2-7, with 12 bases that match TRBD2. V lost 5 bases, J lost 4 bases, and 6 bases stayed unmatched. CDR1 is PRHDT and CDR2 is FYEKMQ in the germline V gene (reference sequence). The CDR3 runs 15 residues. The CDR3 protein is CASSRPGTSGYEQYL. CDR3 bases: TGTGCCAGCAGCCGTCCCGGGACTAGCGGGTACGAGCAGTACCTC.

V is TRBV14 and J is TRBJ2-7, with D unresolved. V lost 1 base to trimming and J lost 5 bases, with 9 bases between them. The CDR3 loop spans 13 amino acids. From germline, CDR1 is SGHDN and CDR2 FVKESK. The CDR3 region has the DNA TGTGCCAGCAGCCAAGTGGGATGGAACGAGCAGTACTTC. Amino acids: CASSQVGWNEQYF.

As concerns this clonotype: A much more abundant neighbour one base away suggests this may be a read error. The CDR3 bases are TGTGCCAGCATCTTGGACAATGAGCAGTTCTTC. Protein: CASILDNEQFF. The chain links TRBV5-8 to TRBJ2-1; D call uncertain. This CDR3 has 11 residues. CDR1 is SGHTS, CDR2 YDEGEE, per germline.

To note about this clonotype: The junction differs from germline at one of its ends, possibly a read error. The chain has TRBV20-1 and TRBJ2-7; 11 bases are a match to TRBD1. The CDR3 loop spans 17 amino acids. Germline CDR1 DFQATT, CDR2 SNEGSKA (reference sequence). CDR3 sequence: CGATGQGANLSSYEQYF. Written as DNA, the CDR3 is TGCGGTGCTACCGGACAGGGGGCGAACCTGAGCTCCTACGAGCAGTACTTC.

By share, this clonotype ranks as medium-sized. The V gene is TRBV11-3, the J gene TRBJ2-1; D ambiguous. There are 13 residues in the CDR3. Germline values: CDR1 SGHNT, CDR2 YENEEA. V was cut by 0 bases and J by 8 bases, with 8 bases left in between. CDR3 protein: CASSLDLGDEQFF. For the CDR3, the DNA is TGTGCCAGCAGCTTAGATTTAGGAGATGAGCAGTTCTTC.

Judged by abundance, this clonotype is medium-sized. This chain joins TRBV12-3 or TRBV12-4 and TRBJ1-2; 9 positions match TRBD1. This CDR3 has 13 amino acids. Unmatched junction bases numbered 3, after V lost 6 bases and J lost 4 bases. The CDR3 protein is CASSRDRVYGYTF. DNA for the CDR3: TGTGCCAGCAGCAGGGACAGGGTCTATGGCTACACCTTC.

This clonotype was counted between two and nine times. The chain employs TRBV19 and TRBJ1-2; the match to TRBD1 covers 7 bases. The J segment lost 4 bases and the V segment lost 7 bases, leaving 9 bases of the junction unmatched. This CDR3 comprises 14 residues. From germline, CDR1 is LNHDA and CDR2 SQIVND (reference sequence). CDR3 sequence: CASMPGQRAYGYTF. In DNA, the CDR3 is TGTGCCAGTATGCCGGGACAGAGGGCCTATGGCTACACCTTC. Using reference TRBV19 and TRBJ1-2 for the parts outside the CDR3, the full variable domain is DGGITQSPKYLFRKEGQNVTLSCEQNLNHDAMYWYRQDPGQGLRLIYYSQIVNDFQKGDIAEGYSVSREKKESFPLTVTSAQKNPTAFYLCASMPGQRAYGYTFGSGTRLTVV.

Concerning this clonotype: The junction shows a germline mismatch at one end, possibly a read error. The chain carries TRBV11-3 and TRBJ2-7, with 9 nucleotides matching TRBD1. CDR3 length: 15 residues. CDR1 is SGHNT and CDR2 is YENEEA in the germline V gene. The CDR3 here is CASSPRDRAAYGQYF. CDR3 nucleotide sequence: TGTGCTAGCAGCCCCAGGGACAGGGCCGCCTACGGGCAGTACTTC.

This clonotype showed up just a few times. This chain connects TRBV20-1 to TRBJ2-4; D remains ambiguous. The length of the CDR3 is 14 residues. V lost 0 bases and J 2 bases, leaving 8 bases between the germline ends. Germline V gene lookup returns CDR1 DFQATT and CDR2 SNEGSKA (reference sequence). This chain's CDR3 is CSARDGRPKNIQYF. The CDR3 DNA reads as TGCAGTGCTAGAGACGGGCGTCCCAAAAACATTCAGTACTTC.

The chain employs TRBV4-1 and TRBJ1-4; D remains ambiguous. The V end was cut by 4 bases, the J end by 8 bases, with 20 bases between. CDR1 and CDR2 (germline): MGHRA, YSYEKL. This CDR3 is 16 amino acids long. The CDR3 bases are TGCGCCAGCAGCCGCCTGGGAGAGCTGTACGGCGAAAAACTGTTTTTT. It specifies CASSRLGELYGEKLFF.

This chain joins TRBV7-9 and TRBJ1-1; D remains unclear. V was pared by 1 base and J by 5 bases, with 14 bases between. The CDR3 runs to 15 residues. Germline V gene lookup returns CDR1 SEHNR and CDR2 FQNEAQ (reference sequence). CDR3 amino acids: CASSLDVVLGTEAFF. In DNA form, the CDR3 reads TGTGCCAGCAGCTTAGATGTGGTACTGGGAACTGAAGCTTTCTTT.

The J gene is TRBJ2-3, the V gene TRBV28, with no clear D. V shed 5 bases and J shed 2 bases, with 5 bases lying between them. CDR1 and CDR2 (germline): MDHEN, SYDVKM. The CDR3 contains 12 residues. CDR3 sequence reads: CASSRSTDTQYF. CDR3 in DNA: TGTGCCAGCAGTAGGTCCACAGATACGCAGTATTTT.